This entry describes one T cell receptor (beta chain). Its specificity is not known. Healthy Russian Caucasian donors spanned ages about 6 to 100 years. This specimen belongs to a study of blood T cells in healthy people across ages. Study-wide findings and caveats: The CMV status of each donor remained undetermined, and this could have confounded shifts in expanded clonotypes.

This CDR3 has 12 residues. CDR1 is SGHAT and CDR2 is FQNNGV in the germline V gene. Then a second PCR, running about 6 to 12 cycles, was carried out with a sample-barcoded 5' primer and a J-beta primer mix. TCRdb re-called the 5' RACE reads through MiXCR, storing one row per CDR3 protein. The sample carries about 1.4 million distinct CDR3 sequences, 59% recorded once. This sequence originates from a man younger than 30 in good health. The V call is TRBV11-2, the J call TRBJ2-4; D not resolved. The closer fit of TRBJ2-5 to the DNA end suggests the J call may be wrong. The sequencing sample was made of blood. CDR3 bases: TGTGCCAGCAGTGGATTCCAAGAGACCCAGTACTTC. The encoded protein is CASSGFQETQYF.